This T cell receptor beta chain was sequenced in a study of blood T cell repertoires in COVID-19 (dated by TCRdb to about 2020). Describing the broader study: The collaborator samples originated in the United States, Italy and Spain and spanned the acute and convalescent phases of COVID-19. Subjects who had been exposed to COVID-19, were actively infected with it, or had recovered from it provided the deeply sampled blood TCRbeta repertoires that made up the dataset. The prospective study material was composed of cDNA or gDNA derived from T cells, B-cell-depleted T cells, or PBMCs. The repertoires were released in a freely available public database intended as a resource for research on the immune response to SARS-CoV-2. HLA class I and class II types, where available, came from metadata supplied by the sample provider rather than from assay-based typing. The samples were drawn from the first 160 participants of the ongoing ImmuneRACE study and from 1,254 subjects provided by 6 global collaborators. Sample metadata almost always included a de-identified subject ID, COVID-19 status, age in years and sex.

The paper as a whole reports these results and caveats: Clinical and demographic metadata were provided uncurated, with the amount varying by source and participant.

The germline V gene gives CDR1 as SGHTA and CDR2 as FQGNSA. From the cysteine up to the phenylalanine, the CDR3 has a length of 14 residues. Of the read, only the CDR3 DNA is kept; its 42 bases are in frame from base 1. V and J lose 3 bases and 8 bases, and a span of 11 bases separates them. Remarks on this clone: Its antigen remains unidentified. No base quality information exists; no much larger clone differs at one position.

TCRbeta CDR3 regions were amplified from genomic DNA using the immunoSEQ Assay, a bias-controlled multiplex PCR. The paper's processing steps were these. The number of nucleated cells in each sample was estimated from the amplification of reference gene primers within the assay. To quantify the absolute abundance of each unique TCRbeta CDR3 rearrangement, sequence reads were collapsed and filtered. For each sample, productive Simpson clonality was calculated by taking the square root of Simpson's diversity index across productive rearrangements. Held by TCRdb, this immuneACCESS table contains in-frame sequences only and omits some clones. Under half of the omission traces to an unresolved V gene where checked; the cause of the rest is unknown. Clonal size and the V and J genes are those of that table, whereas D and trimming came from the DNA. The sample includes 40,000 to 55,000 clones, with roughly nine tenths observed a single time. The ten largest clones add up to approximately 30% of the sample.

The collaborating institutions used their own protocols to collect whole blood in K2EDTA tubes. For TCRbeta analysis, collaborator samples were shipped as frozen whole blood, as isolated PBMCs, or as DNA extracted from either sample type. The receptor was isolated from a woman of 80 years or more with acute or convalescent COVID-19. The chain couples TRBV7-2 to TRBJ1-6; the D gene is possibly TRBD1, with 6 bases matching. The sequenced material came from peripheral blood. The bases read TGTGCCAGCAGCTTCAGACAGGATCATTCACCCCTCCACTTT. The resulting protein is CASSFRQDHSPLHF.